Shown below are 30 T cell receptor beta chains from a single sample sequenced in a study of vaccination and CD4 T cells after COVID-19. Sequenced with the Oncomine TCR Beta short-read assay was DNA taken from cultured CD4+ T cells. In TCRdb, the PCR reads were re-called with MiXCR into one record per CDR3 protein. The table lists 6,000 to 7,000 distinct CDR3 sequences, less than 30% of them singletons. Treatment here: approximately nine-day PBMC culture with coronavirus spike peptide pools or control peptides (ViraFEST assay). Unexposed donor CD4+ T cells predated the COVID-19 pandemic, collected 2011-2018. Which antigens these TCRs recognize remains unknown. Sequencing was done on a sample of CD4+ T cells from blood, cultured in vitro. The receptors originated from a human donor in good health.

The chain is built from TRBV29-1 and TRBJ1-3; maybe TRBD1 (6 bases). CDR3 length equals 13 residues. Germline assignment: CDR1 SQVTM and CDR2 ANQGSEA. Trimming removed 4 bases from V and 4 bases from J, with 11 bases in between. The chain's CDR3 is CSVVRGPGNTIYF. In DNA form, the CDR3 reads TGCAGCGTTGTACGGGGGCCCGGAAACACCATATATTTT.

This chain joins TRBV6-1 and TRBJ1-1; perhaps TRBD1 as D (5 bases). This CDR3 is 12 amino acids long. CDR1 and CDR2 (germline): MNHNS, SASEGT. The V end lost 2 bases, the J end lost 10 bases, and 11 bases lay between the germline ends. The CDR3 bases are TGTGCCAGCAGTGAATTACCGGGGGGAGCTTTCTTT. Translation gives CASSELPGGAFF.

The chain joins TRBV20-1 to TRBJ2-3; 10 bases are shared with TRBD2. CDR1 DFQATT and CDR2 SNEGSKA come from the germline V gene (reference sequence). The CDR3 covers 14 residues. Trimming cost V 4 bases and J 1 base; bases outside gene matches: 2. This CDR3 is CSAKRGGRTDTQYF. The CDR3 DNA reads TGCAGTGCTAAGCGGGGGGGCCGCACAGATACGCAGTATTTT.

V gene TRBV20-1 combines with J gene TRBJ1-2; 8 nucleotides match TRBD1. With 3 bases clipped from V and 3 bases from J, the junction kept 18 bases outside the gene matches. Germline V gene data show CDR1 as DFQATT and CDR2 as SNEGSKA (reference sequence). The CDR3 consists of 18 residues. The CDR3 protein is CSARGDLRQGSSDYGYTF. The CDR3 bases are TGCAGTGCTAGGGGAGACCTAAGACAGGGGTCCTCAGACTATGGCTACACCTTC.

This chain uses TRBV7-8 with TRBJ2-1; the D is unclear. Trimming removed 2 bases at V and 7 bases at J, with 3 bases between. This CDR3 has 11 amino acids. Germline CDR1 SGHVS, CDR2 FQNEAQ. CDR3 protein: CASSLWNEQFF. In DNA form, the CDR3 reads TGTGCCAGCAGCTTATGGAATGAGCAGTTCTTC.

The V gene is TRBV20-1, the J gene TRBJ2-7; D may be TRBD1 or TRBD2 (5 bases each). CDR3 length: 13 amino acids. Trimming left V 8 bases short and J 2 bases short, with 16 bases between. Germline V CDR1 and CDR2: DFQATT, SNEGSKA (reference sequence). CDR3 in amino acids: CSLPGRLTYEQYF. CDR3 coding DNA: TGCAGTCTCCCGGGACGGTTAACCTACGAGCAGTACTTC.

The rearrangement joins TRBV4-1 to TRBJ2-7; a weak D match, TRBD1 (5 bases). Germline-derived CDR1 and CDR2 are MGHRA and YSYEKL. The CDR3 totals 17 residues. Between the trimmed V and J ends, which lost 0 bases and 7 bases, there was a span of 22 bases. This chain's CDR3 is CASSQDPNPSGPGEQYF. CDR3 DNA sequence: TGCGCCAGCAGCCAAGATCCTAATCCCTCAGGGCCAGGAGAGCAGTACTTC.

By frequency in the sample, this clonotype is medium-sized (0.01 to 0.1%). This sequence joins TRBV6-1 and TRBJ1-2, with D unclear. V was pared by 6 bases and J by 7 bases, with 12 bases between. The length of the CDR3 is 12 residues. Germline V gene data show CDR1 as MNHNS and CDR2 as SASEGT. DNA of the CDR3: TGTGCCAGCAGCAACTCCGGGCTTGGCTACACCTTC. Its protein is CASSNSGLGYTF.

The chain couples TRBV6-1 to TRBJ1-1; 9 bases map to TRBD1. Unmatched junction bases numbered 6, after V lost 6 bases and J lost 7 bases. Germline loops: CDR1 MNHNS, CDR2 SASEGT. There are 13 residues in the CDR3. The CDR3 protein is CASRKTGGSEAFF. DNA of the CDR3: TGTGCCAGCAGGAAGACAGGGGGAAGTGAAGCTTTCTTT.

The chain uses TRBV19 and TRBJ1-5; D is perhaps TRBD1 (5 bases). The V gene lost 5 bases and the J gene lost 7 bases, with 12 bases spanning the gap. CDR1 LNHDA and CDR2 SQIVND come from the germline V gene (reference sequence). This CDR3 is 13 amino acids long. The DNA for the CDR3 is TGTGCCAGTAGTCCACAGGTCCAGCAGCCCCAGCATTTT. It translates to CASSPQVQQPQHF.

The chain combines TRBV4-2 with TRBJ1-5; the D is unclear. Germline V gene sequence: CDR1 LGHNA, CDR2 YNFKEQ. The CDR3 has 15 amino acids. V was shortened by 1 base and J by 5 bases, with 12 bases between the two germline ends. CDR3 loop: CASSQVKGLDQPQHF. DNA for the CDR3: TGTGCCAGCAGCCAAGTAAAAGGGCTTGATCAGCCCCAGCATTTT.

This clonotype occurred a few times. The chain employs TRBV6-9 and TRBJ2-5; D is perhaps TRBD1 (5 bases). Germline assignment: CDR1 MNHGY and CDR2 SVAAGI. This CDR3 is 13 amino acids long. Trimming removed 3 bases at V and 5 bases at J, with 10 bases between. The CDR3 here is CASSYPGPETQYF. CDR3 coding DNA: TGTGCCAGCAGTTACCCAGGGCCGGAGACCCAGTACTTC.

CDR3 region: CASSEDRVYGYTF. The CDR3 coding sequence is TGTGCCAGCAGTGAAGACAGGGTCTATGGCTACACCTTC. The chain couples TRBV2 to TRBJ1-2; a weak D match, TRBD1 (6 bases). Trimming shortened V by 1 base and J by 4 bases, and 7 bases separated the two germline ends. The CDR3 spans 13 residues. Germline V gene lookup returns CDR1 SNHLY and CDR2 FYNNEI. The variable domain in full, with the rest retrieved from reference TRBV2 and TRBJ1-2, is EPEVTQTPSHQVTQMGQEVILRCVPISNHLYFYWYRQILGQKVEFLVSFYNNEISEKSEIFDDQFSVERPDGSNFTLKIRSTKLEDSAMYFCASSEDRVYGYTFGSGTRLTVV.

This clonotype was observed a few times. The genes are TRBV20-1 and TRBJ1-3; 8 bases map to TRBD1. Trimming at V came to 4 bases and at J to 4 bases, leaving 9 bases not matched to a gene. The CDR3 is 15 residues long. Germline V gene data show CDR1 as DFQATT and CDR2 as SNEGSKA (reference sequence). The CDR3: CSAKVYRGSGNTIYF. CDR3 bases: TGCAGTGCTAAGGTGTACAGGGGGTCGGGAAACACCATATATTTT.

The chain links TRBV6-2 or TRBV6-3 to TRBJ1-2, with a weak D call TRBD1 (5 bases). The CDR3 sequence is 14 residues long. Germline values: CDR1 MNHEY, CDR2 SVGEGT. V lost 6 bases and J 4 bases, leaving 15 bases between the germline ends. CDR3: CASRPTAGTYGYTF. DNA of the CDR3: TGTGCCAGCAGGCCCACGGCAGGGACCTATGGCTACACCTTC.

This clonotype was recorded a few times. This sequence joins TRBV20-1 and TRBJ1-6; 7 bases are a match to TRBD1. The CDR3 consists of 12 residues. Germline V gene data show CDR1 as DFQATT and CDR2 as SNEGSKA (reference sequence). V was pared by 5 bases and J by 6 bases, with 1 base of the junction left unmatched. CDR3 amino acids: CSAHRGNSPLHF. CDR3 nucleotide sequence: TGCAGTGCTCACAGGGGTAATTCACCCCTCCACTTT.

This clonotype was seen a few times. As DNA, the CDR3 is TGTGCCAGCAGCGGCAGGGTAGGGCGGGGAGAGACCCAGTACTTC. Its protein is CASSGRVGRGETQYF. The chain couples TRBV9 to TRBJ2-5, with a possible D match to TRBD2 (6 bases). The CDR3 spans 15 residues. Trimming removed 3 bases at V and 4 bases at J, with 16 bases between. The germline CDR1 and CDR2 sequences are SGDLS and YYNGEE.

The chain employs TRBV2 and TRBJ1-1; D not resolved. From germline, CDR1 is SNHLY and CDR2 FYNNEI. This CDR3 is built from 13 residues. Trimming left V 4 bases short and J 1 base short, with 7 bases between. The CDR3 reads CASSGRQNTEAFF. The DNA for the CDR3 is TGTGCCAGCAGTGGGCGGCAGAACACTGAAGCTTTCTTT.

The chain employs TRBV2 and TRBJ2-2, with D perhaps matching TRBD1 or TRBD2 (5 bases each). Germline values: CDR1 SNHLY, CDR2 FYNNEI. V was pared by 8 bases and J by 7 bases, with 14 bases between. This CDR3 has 13 amino acids. CDR3 amino acids: CASQGDPGGELFF. The CDR3 DNA is TGTGCCAGCCAGGGAGATCCAGGCGGGGAGCTGTTTTTT.

This clonotype has only a few counts. The chain has TRBV10-3 and TRBJ1-2; tentative D call: TRBD1 (5 bases). This CDR3 is built from 13 residues. Deletions cut 11 bases from V and 4 bases from J, with 17 bases between. CDR1 is ENHRY, CDR2 SYGVKD, per germline. CDR3 bases: TGTGCCCATGGGGTCCGGGACGGCTATGGCTACACCTTC. Protein: CAHGVRDGYGYTF.

By share, this clonotype counts as medium-sized. This sequence joins TRBV19 and TRBJ1-5, with D maybe TRBD1 (6 bases). Trimming cost V 3 bases and J 7 bases, with 19 bases left between them. The CDR3 is 16 amino acids. From germline, CDR1 is LNHDA and CDR2 SQIVND (reference sequence). This CDR3 is CASSINLWGAGQPQHF. DNA for the CDR3: TGTGCCAGTAGTATCAATTTGTGGGGGGCAGGGCAGCCCCAGCATTTT.

The sample holds a few counts of this clonotype. The chain recombines TRBV15 with TRBJ2-2, with D maybe TRBD1 (5 bases). The CDR3 runs 17 residues. Looked up from germline, CDR1 is LNHNV and CDR2 is YYDKDF (reference sequence). V gave up 5 bases and J gave up 2 bases, with 18 bases separating them. CDR3 DNA sequence: TGTGCCACCAGCTTTATCCCAGGGCAAGGAAACACCGGGGAGCTGTTTTTT. Its translation is CATSFIPGQGNTGELFF.

The J gene is TRBJ2-3, the V gene TRBV7-9; no clear D gene. V lost 1 base to trimming and J lost 5 bases, with 7 bases between them. There are 13 residues in the CDR3. Looked up from germline, CDR1 is SEHNR and CDR2 is FQNEAQ (reference sequence). The CDR3 nucleotides are TGTGCCAGCAGCTTAGATGAGGAAGATACGCAGTATTTT. It translates to CASSLDEEDTQYF.

V is TRBV5-6 and J is TRBJ2-6, with 10 bases lining up with TRBD1. The junction had 7 bases not matched to a gene; V was cut back by 4 bases and J by 3 bases. This CDR3 contains 17 residues. The germline CDR1 and CDR2 sequences are SGHDT and YYEEEE. CDR3 sequence (DNA): TGTGCCAGCAGCCTCGGACAGGGGGTTGTTGGGGCCAACGTCCTGACTTTC. This sequence encodes CASSLGQGVVGANVLTF.

This clonotype was recorded a few times. The chain is built from TRBV2 and TRBJ1-2; D not resolved. The V gene's germline CDR1 is SNHLY and CDR2 FYNNEI. V lost 4 bases to trimming and J lost 0 bases, with 9 bases between them. This CDR3 has 14 residues. The CDR3 DNA reads TGTGCCAGCAGTGCCCGGACGGCTAACTATGGCTACACCTTC. As protein: CASSARTANYGYTF.

The genes are TRBV7-9 and TRBJ2-2, with D uncertain. V dropped 0 bases and J dropped 6 bases, with 8 bases sitting between them. The CDR3 contains 14 residues. Germline V gene data show CDR1 as SEHNR and CDR2 as FQNEAQ (reference sequence). The DNA for the CDR3 is TGTGCCAGCAGCTTAGCGAAAACTCCCGGGGAGCTGTTTTTT. This encodes CASSLAKTPGELFF.

The rearrangement uses TRBV7-9 and TRBJ2-2; unclear D gene. Trimming took 5 bases from V and 1 from J, leaving 5 bases between them. Germline CDR1 and CDR2: SEHNR and FQNEAQ (reference sequence). The CDR3 is 13 amino acids. The CDR3: CASSPRNTGELFF. As DNA, the CDR3 is TGTGCCAGCAGCCCTAGGAACACCGGGGAGCTGTTTTTT.

The chain employs TRBV5-1 and TRBJ2-6; TRBD1 aligns across 8 bases. The trim removed 3 bases at V and 1 base at J, leaving 6 bases unmatched. Germline V gives CDR1 SGHRS, CDR2 YFSETQ. The CDR3 runs 17 residues. CDR3 nucleotides: TGCGCCAGCAGCTCGGGACAGGATACTTCTGGGGCCAACGTCCTGACTTTC. Translation gives CASSSGQDTSGANVLTF.

V gene TRBV30 combines with J gene TRBJ1-6; 9 bases match TRBD1. The CDR3 is 13 amino acids. V shed 8 bases and J 6 bases; nucleotides not matched to a gene: 5. Germline-derived CDR1 and CDR2 are GTSNPN and SVGIG (reference sequence). Here the CDR3 reads CAGTGQGNSPLHF. CDR3 DNA sequence: TGTGCCGGAACGGGACAGGGTAATTCACCCCTCCACTTT.

In its sample, this clonotype was seen a few times. The CDR3 DNA is TGTGCCTGGAGTGCTCCAGGGGGCTTGGCTAATTCACCCCTCCACTTT. Residues: CAWSAPGGLANSPLHF. The rearrangement joins TRBV30 to TRBJ1-6; 8 nucleotides agree with TRBD1. The ends lost 1 base at V and 6 bases at J; junction bases unmatched: 8. This CDR3 has 16 amino acids. CDR1 is GTSNPN, CDR2 SVGIG, per germline (reference sequence).